This T cell receptor beta chain was identified in a study of CD8+ T cells in alopecia areata. Study overall: Tofacitinib treatment spanned 6 to 18 months, with 6 months off drug afterward.

Study-level findings and limits: Alphabeta T cells residing in normal skin are also sequenced in scalp samples. While tofacitinib was given, many expanded lesional clones persisted in scalp and blood.

The treatment was: oral pan-JAK inhibitor, 5-10 mg twice daily. Alopecia areata patients provided lesional scalp punch biopsies and peripheral blood, both collected for the study. Extraction and reverse transcription of RNA yielded cDNA as the sequencing template. The assay was immunoSEQ multiplex PCR, and TCRdb's table has in-frame clones only and misses some. In the table there are approximately 280,000 clones, over 45% of which are singletons. About this clone itself: What it recognizes is unknown.

The starting material was CD4+ T cells sorted from blood, obtained at week 24, from a patient treated with tofacitinib. The sequence came from a human donor with alopecia areata.

Written as DNA, the CDR3 is TGCGCCAGCAGCTGGGGCAGTCCCACCGGGGAGCTGTTTTTT. It codes for CASSWGSPTGELFF. The genes are TRBV5-1 and TRBJ2-2, with a tentative D call TRBD1 (5 bases). The V end lost 3 bases, the J end lost 4 bases, and 10 bases lay between the germline ends. The CDR3 runs to 14 residues. Germline values: CDR1 SGHRS, CDR2 YFSETQ.